A single sample is the source of the 9 T cell receptor beta chains below, sequenced in a study of blood T cells in healthy people across ages. The authors ran a second PCR of about 7 to 11 cycles using a sample-barcoded 5' primer and a J-beta primer mix. TCRdb processed the 5' RACE reads anew with MiXCR; each CDR3 protein has one entry. There are some 1 million distinct CDR3 sequences in the sample; 45% occur only once, and approximately 17% lies in the top ten. Material for sequencing was blood. Receptor source: an older woman in good health.

CDR3 in DNA: TGTGCCAGCAGCCAAGGTAGGAGGCGGGAGATGTACAATGAGCAGTACTTC. This encodes CASSQGRRREMYNEQYF. The chain joins TRBV3-1 to TRBJ2-1; 7 bases are shared with TRBD2. The J call may not be correct, given that the DNA end is closer to TRBJ2-7. The CDR3 length is 17 residues. Germline loops: CDR1 LGHDT, CDR2 YNNKEL (reference sequence).

The rearrangement joins TRBV20-1 to TRBJ1-1, with a weak D call TRBD1 (6 bases). The CDR3 sequence is 15 residues long. V lost 2 bases and J 5 bases, leaving 18 bases between the germline ends. The germline CDR1 and CDR2 sequences are DFQATT and SNEGSKA (reference sequence). DNA for the CDR3: TGCAGTGCTAGATCTCGCCCATCAGGGGTAACTGAAGCTTTCTTT. It encodes CSARSRPSGVTEAFF.

This clonotype was picked up a small number of times. This chain joins TRBV7-9 and TRBJ2-7; D ambiguous. The CDR3 runs to 13 residues. V was clipped by 1 base and J by 6 bases, with 10 bases between them. The V gene's germline CDR1 is SEHNR and CDR2 FQNEAQ (reference sequence). The CDR3: CASSLENIVEQYF. As DNA, the CDR3 is TGTGCCAGCAGCTTAGAGAACATCGTCGAGCAGTACTTC.

This sequence joins TRBV6-2 or TRBV6-3 and TRBJ2-5; a possible D gene is TRBD2 (5 bases). The ends were cut back, 2 bases at V and 5 bases at J, with 18 bases in the middle. Germline V gene sequence: CDR1 MNHEY, CDR2 SVGEGT. The CDR3 contains 16 residues. The CDR3 sequence is CASSYGSGSVGETQYF. For the CDR3, the DNA is TGTGCCAGCAGTTACGGTTCGGGGTCTGTCGGGGAGACCCAGTACTTC.

The rearrangement joins TRBV7-2 to TRBJ2-1, with D unclear. The CDR3 is made up of 14 amino acids. Germline V gene lookup returns CDR1 SGHTA and CDR2 FQGNSA. V was trimmed by 1 base and J by 3 bases, leaving 7 bases between them. CDR3 DNA sequence: TGTGCCAGCAGCTTAGAACTCTTCTACAATGAGCAGTTCTTC. It encodes CASSLELFYNEQFF.

V and J are TRBV4-2 and TRBJ2-7; the match to TRBD1 covers 9 bases. The J segment lost 2 bases and the V segment lost 2 bases, leaving 4 bases of the junction unmatched. CDR3 length: 15 amino acids. CDR1 and CDR2 (germline): LGHNA, YNFKEQ. CDR3 loop: CASSQITGGPYEQYF. The CDR3 nucleotides read TGTGCCAGCAGCCAAATTACAGGGGGCCCCTACGAGCAGTACTTC.

The chain carries TRBV11-2 and TRBJ1-2; D is uncertain. V was trimmed by 5 bases and J by 7 bases, leaving 17 bases between them. This CDR3 comprises 14 residues. The germline gives CDR1 SGHAT, CDR2 FQNNGV. CDR3 bases: TGTGCCAGCAGCCCGGTGCCGGCGTCTGGTGGCTACACCTTC. Translating gives CASSPVPASGGYTF.

This clonotype was recorded a few times. The rearrangement links TRBV29-1 to TRBJ2-5; 9 positions agree with TRBD2. The tail of the sequence fits TRBJ2-7 better, so the J call may be wrong. The CDR3 runs to 12 residues. Germline V gene lookup returns CDR1 SQVTM and CDR2 ANQGSEA. Written as DNA, the CDR3 is TGCAGCGTTGATGGACTAGCGAACGAGCAGTACTTC. Amino acids: CSVDGLANEQYF.

As concerns this clonotype: The germline gene is not matched at one end of the junction; a read error may be the cause. The genes are TRBV6-5 and TRBJ2-3; D gene ambiguous. Germline loops: CDR1 MNHEY, CDR2 SVGAGI. This CDR3 spans 13 amino acids. This chain's CDR3 is CTSSPDQTDTQYF. The CDR3 DNA is TGTACCAGCAGCCCTGACCAAACAGATACGCAGTATTTT.